The rows below give T cell receptor beta chains drawn from one sample of a study of early T cells in non-severe SARS-CoV-2 infection. TCRdb processed the 5' RACE reads anew with MiXCR; each CDR3 protein has one entry. The sample lists more than 40,000 distinct CDR3 sequences, about 4% seen once, with more than 2.5% in the top ten. Sequenced material: whole blood. These receptors all come from an adult who was a healthcare worker with PCR-confirmed SARS-CoV-2 infection or an uninfected control (not recorded which). Each CDR3 is given with its conserved first and last residue. The D gene is left open where the match is weak. Rows may omit the clone size; those that give it use once, few, many or a size class.

TRBJ2-3	TRBV10-1	-	many	CASRRANTDTQYF	TGCGCCAGCCGGCGGGCCAACACAGATACGCAGTATTTT
TRBJ2-2	TRBV5-6	-	many	CASSLSWGQNTGELFF	TGTGCCAGCAGCTTGAGCTGGGGGCAGAACACCGGGGAGCTGTTTTTT
TRBJ2-7	TRBV7-7	-	-	CASSPAGKLYEQYF	TGTGCTAGCAGCCCCGCCGGGAAACTCTACGAGCAGTACTTC
TRBJ2-7	TRBV3-2	-	few	CASSRKGPGKSEQYF	TGTGCCAGCAGCCGAAAAGGCCCCGGCAAATCCGAGCAGTACTTC
TRBJ2-5	TRBV4-1	TRBD2	many	CASSWGTSEQETQYF	TGCGCCAGCAGCTGGGGGACTAGCGAACAAGAGACCCAGTACTTC
TRBJ1-1	TRBV19	-	-	CATIGPDPTEAFF	TGTGCCACCATCGGGCCAGATCCAACTGAAGCTTTCTTT
TRBJ2-7	TRBV7-2	-	many	CASSTGGLVNSYEQYF	TGTGCCAGCAGCACAGGGGGACTAGTGAACTCCTACGAGCAGTACTTC
TRBJ1-5	TRBV5-1	-	many	CASSLDSSNQPQHF	TGCGCCAGCAGCTTGGACAGTAGCAATCAGCCCCAGCATTTT
TRBJ2-3	TRBV7-2	TRBD1	many	CASSQGTGSSGTQYF	TGTGCCAGCAGCCAAGGGACAGGGTCTTCTGGTACGCAGTATTTT
TRBJ1-6	TRBV7-2	-	-	CASSPKGSNSPLHF	TGTGCCAGCAGCCCTAAGGGCTCGAATTCACCCCTCCACTTT
TRBJ2-7	TRBV7-3	-	many	CASSLKGVGYEQYF	TGTGCCAGCAGCTTAAAGGGGGTCGGCTACGAGCAGTACTTC
TRBJ1-2	TRBV19	TRBD1	many	CASLRDRGGYGYTF	TGTGCCAGCCTCCGGGACAGGGGCGGCTATGGCTACACCTTC
TRBJ1-1	TRBV12-3/TRBV12-4	-	many	CASSLHSTEAFF	TGTGCCAGCAGTCTACACAGTACTGAAGCTTTCTTT
TRBJ1-1	TRBV5-5	-	many	CASSHTAGTGTEAFF	TGTGCCAGCAGCCACACAGCGGGGACGGGGACTGAAGCTTTCTTT
TRBJ2-1	TRBV24-1	-	few	CATRQYNEQFF	TGTGCCACCAGACAGTACAATGAGCAGTTCTTC
TRBJ2-1	TRBV6-5	TRBD1	-	CASSSVYPGTGSYNEQFF	TGTGCCAGCAGTTCAGTATACCCCGGGACAGGGTCCTACAATGAGCAGTTCTTC